The 13 T cell receptor beta chains in this list originate from one sample, sequenced in a study of blood T cell repertoires in COVID-19. Method: immunoSEQ multiplex PCR; TCRdb's copy keeps in-frame clones and lacks some. The data show 150,000 or so clones, roughly 90% seen once. The sample taken for sequencing was PBMCs or T cells enriched from blood (not recorded which). These receptors came from a woman aged 35 to 49 who had been exposed to COVID-19.

The V gene is TRBV12-5, the J gene TRBJ1-5; D is possibly TRBD1 (5 bases). The CDR3 covers 13 residues. The V end lost 3 bases, the J end lost 7 bases, and 10 bases lay between the germline ends. CDR1 is LGHNT, CDR2 FRNRAP, per germline. The CDR3 DNA sequence: TGTGCTAGTGGTTTTTCAGGGAGGCAGCCCCAGCATTTT. Amino acids: CASGFSGRQPQHF.

The chain is built from TRBV27 and TRBJ1-6; the D gene is possibly TRBD1 (6 bases). CDR3 length equals 14 residues. V lost 6 bases and J lost 7, with 13 bases in between. Germline lookup yields CDR1 MNHEY and CDR2 SMNVEV (reference sequence). CDR3 bases: TGTGCCAGCAGACTAGGGGGGGAAAATTCACCCCTCCACTTT. Translating gives CASRLGGENSPLHF.

The chain uses TRBV11-2 and TRBJ1-3; 8 nucleotides match TRBD1. Germline lookup yields CDR1 SGHAT and CDR2 FQNNGV. This CDR3 spans 14 amino acids. V was clipped by 5 bases and J by 3 bases; unmatched bases: 3. CDR3 in amino acids: CASSQGQVGNTIYF. Written as DNA, the CDR3 is TGTGCCAGCAGCCAGGGACAGGTTGGAAACACCATATATTTT.

J is TRBJ2-3 and V is TRBV5-4, with a possible D match to TRBD2 (6 bases). The germline V gene has CDR1 SGHNT and CDR2 YYREEE (reference sequence). This CDR3 region has 16 residues. V lost 0 bases, J lost 4 bases, and 15 bases lay in between. The CDR3 DNA follows: TGTGCCAGCAGCTTGGTCGGGAGAAGTTCTGCAGATACGCAGTATTTT. The encoded protein is CASSLVGRSSADTQYF.

The chain has TRBV18 and TRBJ1-1; D is perhaps TRBD1 (5 bases). This CDR3 has 13 residues. The germline gives CDR1 KGHSH, CDR2 LQKENI. Deletions cut 6 bases from V and 0 bases from J, with 8 bases between. CDR3: CASSSRVNTEAFF. The DNA for the CDR3 is TGTGCCAGCTCCTCCAGGGTGAACACTGAAGCTTTCTTT.

V usage is TRBV18 and J usage is TRBJ2-5; D is perhaps TRBD1 (6 bases). CDR1 KGHSH and CDR2 LQKENI come from the germline V gene. This CDR3 contains 15 residues. V was cut by 5 bases and J by 4 bases, with 17 bases left in between. CDR3 sequence reads: CASSRLIRDTETQYF. Here the CDR3 DNA reads TGTGCCAGCTCAAGACTAATACGGGACACAGAGACCCAGTACTTC.

This chain connects TRBV5-4 to TRBJ2-7, with TRBD1 matching 8 bases. V was pared by 5 bases and J by 7 bases, with 11 bases of the junction left unmatched. Germline V gene sequence: CDR1 SGHNT, CDR2 YYREEE (reference sequence). This CDR3 spans 14 amino acids. CDR3 loop: CASSHQGAFREQYF. CDR3 nucleotide sequence: TGTGCCAGCAGTCACCAGGGGGCATTTAGGGAGCAGTACTTC.

This chain links TRBV28 with TRBJ1-5, with D unresolved. This CDR3 spans 15 amino acids. Looked up from germline, CDR1 is MDHEN and CDR2 is SYDVKM. Trimming shortened V by 4 bases and J by 2 bases, and 12 bases separated the two germline ends. CDR3 residues: CASSSPTLGNQPQHF. The CDR3 DNA reads as TGTGCCAGCAGTTCGCCAACTTTGGGCAATCAGCCCCAGCATTTT.

The V and J genes are TRBV28 and TRBJ1-6, with a weak D call TRBD1 (5 bases). Trimming took off 3 bases at V and 10 bases at J, with 16 bases between the two ends. The CDR3 loop spans 15 amino acids. Germline CDR1 and CDR2: MDHEN and SYDVKM. CDR3 in amino acids: CASSFREGVESPLHF. CDR3 DNA sequence: TGTGCCAGCAGTTTCAGGGAGGGCGTTGAGTCACCCCTCCACTTT. The variable domain in full, with the rest retrieved from reference TRBV28 and TRBJ1-6, is DVKVTQSSRYLVKRTGEKVFLECVQDMDHENMFWYRQDPGLGLRLIYFSYDVKMKEKGDIPEGYSVSREKKERFSLILESASTNQTSMYLCASSFREGVESPLHFGNGTRLTVT.

This clone has just a few counts. The V and J genes are TRBV5-1 and TRBJ1-2; 7 bases line up with TRBD1. The CDR3 is 14 amino acids. The V gene's germline CDR1 is SGHRS and CDR2 YFSETQ. V trimming: 2 bases; J trimming: 8 bases; junction bases outside the gene matches: 9. Here the CDR3 reads CASSFFGQDGGYTF. In nucleotides, the CDR3 is TGCGCCAGCAGCTTCTTCGGACAGGACGGGGGCTACACCTTC.

This chain connects TRBV15 to TRBJ1-4; perhaps TRBD1 as D (5 bases). This CDR3 contains 11 residues. V dropped 3 bases and J dropped 12 bases, with 8 bases sitting between them. CDR1 is LNHNV, CDR2 YYDKDF, per germline (reference sequence). The CDR3 nucleotides read TGTGCCACCAGCAGTTTGGGGCAACTGTTTTTT. Translated: CATSSLGQLFF.

This rearrangement joins TRBV27 to TRBJ1-1; D not resolved. Germline V gene data show CDR1 as MNHEY and CDR2 as SMNVEV (reference sequence). V lost 6 bases and J lost 6, with 17 bases in between. The CDR3 loop spans 14 amino acids. The chain's CDR3 is CASRMSQGRAEAFF. For the CDR3, the DNA is TGTGCCAGCAGAATGTCGCAAGGTCGGGCTGAAGCTTTCTTT.

J is TRBJ2-7 and V is TRBV11-2; D is unresolved. This CDR3 region has 15 residues. Looked up from germline, CDR1 is SGHAT and CDR2 is FQNNGV. The ends were cut back, 1 base at V and 3 bases at J, with 13 bases in the middle. CDR3 coding DNA: TGTGCCAGCAGCTTAGCAGAACAATCTTACTACGAGCAGTACTTC. This translates into CASSLAEQSYYEQYF.